These 13 T cell receptor beta chains came from one sample sequenced in a study of blood T cell repertoires in COVID-19. Sequencing used immunoSEQ multiplex PCR; TCRdb keeps in-frame clones, though not all of them. The sample comprises about 180,000 clones, 80% of which are singletons, and under 15% rests with the top ten. The source material was PBMCs or T cells enriched from blood (not recorded which). These receptors were obtained from a man in his sixties who had been exposed to COVID-19.

This clone has only a few counts. The chain uses TRBV6-5 and TRBJ2-7, with 11 bases matching TRBD2. The V gene end was trimmed by 2 bases and the J gene end by 2 bases; junction bases not matched to a gene: 5. Germline lookup yields CDR1 MNHEY and CDR2 SVGAGI. This CDR3 has 16 residues. The CDR3 region has the DNA TGTGCCAGCAGTTACGGGGCTAGCGGGGGGACCTACGAGCAGTACTTC. Translating gives CASSYGASGGTYEQYF.

The CDR3 bases are TGCAGCGGAGTCGCTCGCCTCCTAGCGGGAGGCCACTCGTTAAATGAGCAGTTCTTC. Residues: CSGVARLLAGGHSLNEQFF. The V gene is TRBV29-1, the J gene TRBJ2-1, with 11 bases matching TRBD2. CDR1 and CDR2 from the germline V gene are SQVTM and ANQGSEA. V was clipped by 7 bases and J by 7 bases; unmatched bases: 24. This CDR3 contains 19 residues.

The chain recombines TRBV7-9 with TRBJ1-3; no firm D call. Germline-derived CDR1 and CDR2 are SEHNR and FQNEAQ (reference sequence). V was cut by 4 bases and J by 0 bases, with 13 bases left in between. This CDR3 contains 16 residues. CDR3 amino acids: CASSSIQDASGNTIYF. The DNA for the CDR3 is TGTGCCAGCAGCTCTATCCAGGATGCCTCTGGAAACACCATATATTTT.

DNA of the CDR3: TGTGCCAGCAGCAAGTTTGGACTAGCGGGACGTGCTAGCACAGATACGCAGTATTTT. Its translation is CASSKFGLAGRASTDTQYF. The chain links TRBV21-1 to TRBJ2-3; the listed D gene, TRBD2, was not tested against the DNA. TRBV21-1 counts as a pseudogene. The length of the CDR3 is 19 residues.

The V gene is TRBV28, the J gene TRBJ1-2; 8 bases map to TRBD1. This CDR3 is built from 14 residues. Germline V gene sequence: CDR1 MDHEN, CDR2 SYDVKM. With V trimmed by 6 bases and J by 1 base, 4 bases remained unmatched. CDR3 in DNA: TGTGCCAGCAGAGAGACAGGGGTTAACTATGGCTACACCTTC. Translation: CASRETGVNYGYTF.

The chain employs TRBV20-1 and TRBJ1-5; the D gene is possibly TRBD1 (6 bases). The germline V gene has CDR1 DFQATT and CDR2 SNEGSKA (reference sequence). Trimming pared 6 bases from V and 5 bases from J, leaving 14 bases between. This CDR3 region has 13 residues. CDR3 sequence reads: CSASTGPDQPQHF. For the CDR3, the DNA is TGCAGTGCCAGTACAGGGCCGGATCAGCCCCAGCATTTT.

The chain couples TRBV19 to TRBJ2-7, with TRBD2 identical over 8 bases. J gave up 6 bases and V 5 bases, and 15 bases lay outside the gene matches. The CDR3 is made up of 16 amino acids. Germline V gives CDR1 LNHDA, CDR2 SQIVND (reference sequence). DNA for the CDR3: TGTGCCAGTAGTCATCTAGGGCGGGGGGCTGTCCTCGAGCAGTACTTC. It translates to CASSHLGRGAVLEQYF.

The chain combines TRBV12-3 or TRBV12-4 with TRBJ2-7, with a possible D match to TRBD2 (6 bases). The CDR3 is 13 amino acids. Trimming shortened V by 4 bases and J by 5 bases, and 12 bases separated the two germline ends. The CDR3 DNA is TGTGCCAGCAGTTCGCAGGGAGGTCACGAGCAGTACTTC. Encoded protein: CASSSQGGHEQYF.

The V and J genes are TRBV7-9 and TRBJ2-5; 10 positions agree with TRBD2. CDR1 and CDR2 from the germline V gene are SEHNR and FQNEAQ (reference sequence). The CDR3 covers 18 residues. V was clipped by 5 bases and J by 4 bases; unmatched bases: 16. The chain's CDR3 is CASSPGGGASGRGETQYF. The DNA of the CDR3 is TGTGCCAGCAGCCCAGGAGGGGGTGCTAGCGGGAGAGGAGAGACCCAGTACTTC.

V gene TRBV19 combines with J gene TRBJ1-4, with no clear D. V was trimmed by 8 bases and J by 5 bases, leaving 18 bases between them. CDR1 LNHDA and CDR2 SQIVND come from the germline V gene (reference sequence). The CDR3 runs to 15 residues. The CDR3 DNA reads TGTGCCAGTTCCCCCTCCCCGAGCTTAAATGAAAAACTGTTTTTT. Translated, it gives CASSPSPSLNEKLFF.

The rearrangement joins TRBV29-1 to TRBJ1-3; the D gene is possibly TRBD1 (6 bases). The germline gives CDR1 SQVTM, CDR2 ANQGSEA. V was shortened by 4 bases and J by 3 bases, with 16 bases between the two germline ends. The CDR3 loop spans 15 amino acids. The CDR3 here is CSVAGEIGSGNTIYF. The DNA for the CDR3 is TGCAGCGTTGCAGGGGAAATCGGTAGTGGAAACACCATATATTTT.

CDR3 coding DNA: TGTGCCAGCAGCCTATCGGACATCTCCTACGAGCAGTACTTC. It translates to CASSLSDISYEQYF. This rearrangement joins TRBV11-2 to TRBJ2-7; D may be TRBD1 (5 bases). The germline V gene has CDR1 SGHAT and CDR2 FQNNGV. Deletions cut 5 bases from V and 0 bases from J, with 11 bases between. The length of the CDR3 is 14 residues.

This chain links TRBV6-5 with TRBJ2-5; 7 bases map to TRBD1. From germline, CDR1 is MNHEY and CDR2 SVGAGI. CDR3 length equals 14 residues. The trim removed 8 bases at V and 5 bases at J, leaving 11 bases unmatched. CDR3 protein: CASGIQGFSETQYF. The CDR3 DNA follows: TGTGCCAGCGGGATACAGGGGTTTTCGGAGACCCAGTACTTC.